A selection of T cell receptor beta chains follows, all from one sample in a study of PD-L1 blockade in urothelial cancer. Sequencing used immunoSEQ multiplex PCR; TCRdb keeps in-frame clones, though not all of them. The sample records more than 90,000 clones, around nine tenths being singletons. The specimen was PBMCs, collected around atezolizumab (anti-PD-L1) treatment. The source is a man aged 55 to 69 with urothelial cancer. The CDR3 runs from the conserved cysteine through the conserved F or W. D genes are given only for firm matches. Size tells how often a clone was seen (once, few, many) or the class of an expanded clone, and some rows leave it out.

D gene | clone size | J gene | V gene | CDR3 protein | CDR3 DNA
- | once | TRBJ1-1 | TRBV10-1 | CASQRASNTEAFF | TGCGCCAGCCAGAGGGCTTCGAACACTGAAGCTTTCTTT
TRBD1 | - | TRBJ2-6 | TRBV13 | CASRGQGVLGANVLTF | TGTGCCAGCAGGGGACAGGGGGTACTTGGGGCCAACGTCCTGACTTTC
TRBD2 | - | TRBJ2-3 | TRBV9 | CASSALAGTNTDTQYF | TGTGCCAGCAGCGCCCTAGCCGGGACTAACACAGATACGCAGTATTTT
- | - | TRBJ2-2 | TRBV9 | CASSVGGVPNSTGELFF | TGTGCCAGCAGCGTAGGAGGAGTCCCCAATAGCACCGGGGAGCTGTTTTTT
- | - | TRBJ2-7 | TRBV29-1 | CSVESSWAPEQYF | TGCAGCGTTGAGTCGTCTTGGGCACCCGAGCAGTACTTC
TRBD1 | - | TRBJ2-7 | TRBV28 | CASSSTGTGFDEQYF | TGTGCCAGCAGTTCGACCGGGACAGGGTTCGACGAGCAGTACTTC
- | - | TRBJ2-1 | TRBV4-1 | CASSQSWAERVNEQFF | TGCGCCAGCAGCCAGTCCTGGGCGGAGAGGGTCAATGAGCAGTTCTTC
- | - | TRBJ2-2 | TRBV18 | CASSTNTGELFF | TGTGCCAGCTCGACTAACACCGGGGAGCTGTTTTTT
- | - | TRBJ2-7 | TRBV9 | CASSVGPQTGEQYF | TGTGCCAGCAGCGTAGGACCCCAGACGGGCGAGCAGTACTTC
- | - | TRBJ1-1 | TRBV6-1 | CASSYSGLNTEAFF | TGTGCCAGCAGTTATTCAGGGCTGAACACTGAAGCTTTCTTT
- | - | TRBJ1-2 | TRBV5-1 | CASSSSGNYGYTF | TGCGCCAGCAGCTCGAGCGGCAACTATGGCTACACCTTC
TRBD1 | - | TRBJ1-2 | TRBV27 | CASGFRGLEGYTF | TGTGCCAGCGGATTCAGGGGGCTGGAGGGCTACACCTTC
- | - | TRBJ1-3 | TRBV6-1 | CASIASQGGNTIYF | TGTGCCAGCATCGCCTCTCAGGGAGGAAACACCATATATTTT
TRBD2 | - | TRBJ2-1 | TRBV10-3 | CAISESTAGGPNEQFF | TGTGCCATCAGTGAGTCGACTGCGGGGGGGCCCAATGAGCAGTTCTTC
TRBD2 | - | TRBJ2-5 | TRBV5-1 | CASTLTSGGQETQYF | TGCGCCAGCACCCTGACTAGCGGGGGCCAGGAGACCCAGTACTTC
- | - | TRBJ1-4 | TRBV2 | CASSEGGAYSNEKLFF | TGTGCCAGCAGTGAGGGAGGGGCATATTCTAATGAAAAACTGTTTTTT
TRBD2 | once | TRBJ2-3 | TRBV9 | CASSVAGLRGGITDTQYF | TGTGCCAGCAGCGTAGCTGGTTTGCGGGGGGGCATCACAGATACGCAGTATTTT
- | - | TRBJ1-2 | TRBV5-1 | CASSLGDILHGYTF | TGCGCCAGCAGCTTGGGGGACATACTACATGGCTACACCTTC
TRBD1 | - | TRBJ2-2 | TRBV7-3 | CASSLLGSGGAGELFF | TGTGCCAGCAGCTTATTAGGGTCAGGGGGTGCCGGGGAGCTGTTTTTT
- | - | TRBJ2-2 | TRBV7-3 | CASSPSVGELFF | TGTGCCAGCAGCCCCTCCGTAGGGGAGCTGTTTTTT
- | - | TRBJ1-1 | TRBV10-3 | CAISESIGESTEAFF | TGTGCCATCAGTGAGTCGATCGGGGAAAGCACTGAAGCTTTCTTT
- | - | TRBJ2-1 | TRBV7-6 | CASSPQGTEQFF | TGTGCCAGCAGCCCCCAGGGGACTGAGCAGTTCTTC
- | - | TRBJ2-1 | TRBV5-1 | CASSLTGEQFF | TGCGCCAGCAGCTTGACGGGGGAGCAGTTCTTC
- | - | TRBJ2-3 | TRBV30 | CAWSGRGYTDTQYF | TGTGCCTGGAGTGGCAGGGGCTACACAGATACGCAGTATTTT
- | many | TRBJ1-2 | TRBV7-2 | CASSSQGAGNYGYTF | TGTGCCAGCAGCTCCCAAGGGGCAGGGAACTATGGCTACACCTTC
- | - | TRBJ1-2 | TRBV7-9 | CASSLALGGREFGYTF | TGTGCCAGCAGCTTAGCGCTAGGTGGCAGAGAGTTTGGCTACACCTTC
TRBD1 | few | TRBJ1-5 | TRBV13 | CASSPDRHRSNQPQHF | TGTGCCAGCAGCCCGGACAGGCATCGGAGCAATCAGCCCCAGCATTTT
TRBD1 | - | TRBJ2-7 | TRBV11-3 | CASSASSGTGFNEQYF | TGTGCCAGCAGCGCCAGCTCCGGGACAGGGTTCAACGAGCAGTACTTC
- | few | TRBJ1-2 | TRBV14 | CASSQLGGQNLGYTF | TGTGCCAGCAGCCAACTTGGTGGACAGAACCTCGGCTACACCTTC
- | - | TRBJ1-5 | TRBV18 | CASSPGPSNQPQHF | TGTGCCAGCTCACCCGGTCCCAGCAATCAGCCCCAGCATTTT
- | once | TRBJ2-2 | TRBV15 | CATSREGSGNRRGGELFF | TGTGCCACCAGCAGAGAGGGAAGCGGAAACAGGAGGGGCGGGGAGCTGTTTTTT
- | - | TRBJ2-4 | TRBV11-2 | CASSFYQGTGNIQYF | TGTGCCAGCAGCTTTTACCAGGGGACGGGAAACATTCAGTACTTC
- | few | TRBJ1-4 | TRBV28 | CASTETDHREKLFF | TGTGCCAGCACCGAGACAGATCATCGGGAAAAACTGTTTTTT
- | once | TRBJ1-5 | TRBV5-4 | CASSLLNQPQHF | TGTGCCAGCAGCTTGCTCAATCAGCCCCAGCATTTT
- | few | TRBJ1-1 | TRBV6-1 | CASIQTLNTEAFF | TGTGCCAGCATCCAGACACTGAACACTGAAGCTTTCTTT
TRBD2 | few | TRBJ2-1 | TRBV6-5 | CASSSGLVEFF | TGTGCCAGCAGTTCAGGACTAGTTGAGTTCTTC
- | - | TRBJ2-1 | TRBV21-1 | CASSIIQQGLDEQFF | TGTGCCAGCAGCATCATACAGCAGGGGCTCGATGAGCAGTTCTTC